The T cell receptor (beta chain) described here comes from a study of identifying expanded T cells in peripheral blood. Study-wide results and caveats: Across healthy donors, higher total template counts meant significantly greater roughly 2-week count variance. Over approximately two and four weeks, about 15 and 19 clones changed, versus roughly 1.1 between replicates.

Collection occurred without any documented infections or immune events in donors. Here immunoSEQ multiplex PCR was the method, and the copy in TCRdb shows in-frame clones only, minus some. The sample carries under 85,000 clones, less than 90% recorded once. About this clone itself: What it recognizes is unknown.

The V gene's germline CDR1 is KGHSH and CDR2 LQKENI. Trimming stripped 2 bases from V and 7 bases from J, with 12 bases between. The CDR3 runs 14 residues. V is TRBV18 and J is TRBJ2-1; no firm D call. This TCR derives from a person aged 18 to 69 in good health. Specimen: blood. The CDR3 loop reads CASSPVLQQNEQFF. As DNA, the CDR3 is TGTGCCAGCTCACCAGTCCTACAGCAAAATGAGCAGTTCTTC. Full variable domain (remainder filled in from reference TRBV18 and TRBJ2-1): NAGVMQNPRHLVRRRGQEARLRCSPMKGHSHVYWYRQLPEEGLKFMVYLQKENIIDESGMPKERFSAEFPKEGPSILRIQQVVRGDSAAYFCASSPVLQQNEQFFGPGTRLTVL.